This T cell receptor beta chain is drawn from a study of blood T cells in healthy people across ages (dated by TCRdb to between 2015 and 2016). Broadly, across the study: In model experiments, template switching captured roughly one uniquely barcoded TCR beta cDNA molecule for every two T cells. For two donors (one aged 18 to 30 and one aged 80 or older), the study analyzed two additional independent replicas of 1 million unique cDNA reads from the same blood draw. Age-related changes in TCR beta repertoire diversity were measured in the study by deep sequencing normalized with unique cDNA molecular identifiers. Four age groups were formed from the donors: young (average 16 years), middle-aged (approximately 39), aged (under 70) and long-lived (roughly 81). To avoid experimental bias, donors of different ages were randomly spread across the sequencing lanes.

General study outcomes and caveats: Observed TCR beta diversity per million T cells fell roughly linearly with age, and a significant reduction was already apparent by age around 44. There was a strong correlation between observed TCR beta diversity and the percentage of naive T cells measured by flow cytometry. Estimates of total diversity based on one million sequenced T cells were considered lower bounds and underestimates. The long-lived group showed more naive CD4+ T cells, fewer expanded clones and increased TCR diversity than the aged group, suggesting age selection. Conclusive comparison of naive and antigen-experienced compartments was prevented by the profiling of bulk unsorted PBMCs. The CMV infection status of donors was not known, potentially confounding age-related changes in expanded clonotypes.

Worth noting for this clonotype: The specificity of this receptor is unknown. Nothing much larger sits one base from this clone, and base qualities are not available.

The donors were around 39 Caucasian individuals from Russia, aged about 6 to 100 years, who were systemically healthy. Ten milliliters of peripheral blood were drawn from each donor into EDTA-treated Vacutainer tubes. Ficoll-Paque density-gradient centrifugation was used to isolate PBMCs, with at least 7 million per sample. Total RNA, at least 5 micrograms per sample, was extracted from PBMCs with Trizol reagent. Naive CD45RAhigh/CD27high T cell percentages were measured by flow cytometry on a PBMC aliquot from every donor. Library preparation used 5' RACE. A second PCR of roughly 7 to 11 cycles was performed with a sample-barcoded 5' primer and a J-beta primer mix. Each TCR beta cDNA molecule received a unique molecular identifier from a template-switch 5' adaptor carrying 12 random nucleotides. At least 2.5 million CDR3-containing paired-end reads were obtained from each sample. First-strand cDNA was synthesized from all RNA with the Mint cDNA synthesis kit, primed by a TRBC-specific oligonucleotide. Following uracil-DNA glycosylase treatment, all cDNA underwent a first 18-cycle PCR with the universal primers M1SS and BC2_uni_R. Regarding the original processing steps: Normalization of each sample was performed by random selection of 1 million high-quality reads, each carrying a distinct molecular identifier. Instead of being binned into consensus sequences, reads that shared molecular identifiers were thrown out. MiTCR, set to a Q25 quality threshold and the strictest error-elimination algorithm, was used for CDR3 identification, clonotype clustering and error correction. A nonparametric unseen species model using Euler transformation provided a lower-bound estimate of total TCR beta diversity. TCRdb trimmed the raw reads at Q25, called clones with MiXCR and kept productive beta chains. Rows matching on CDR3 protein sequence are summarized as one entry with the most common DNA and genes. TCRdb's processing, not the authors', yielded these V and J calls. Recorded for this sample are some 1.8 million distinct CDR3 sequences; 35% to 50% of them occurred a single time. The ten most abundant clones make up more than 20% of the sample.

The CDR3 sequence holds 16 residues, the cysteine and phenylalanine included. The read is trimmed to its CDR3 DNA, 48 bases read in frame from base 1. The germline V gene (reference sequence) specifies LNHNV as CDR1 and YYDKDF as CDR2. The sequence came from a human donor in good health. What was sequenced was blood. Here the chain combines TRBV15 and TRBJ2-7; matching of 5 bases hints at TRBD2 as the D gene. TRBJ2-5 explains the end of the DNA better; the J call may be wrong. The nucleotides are TGTGCCACCAGCCAATCAGCGACGTTGGCGGGAGAGACCCAGTACTTC. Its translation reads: CATSQSATLAGETQYF.